These 16 T cell receptor beta chains were sequenced from one sample in a study of blood T cell repertoires in COVID-19. Assay used: immunoSEQ multiplex PCR; TCRdb lists only in-frame clones, some missing. Of 100,000 to 150,000 clones listed, 75% to 90% are singletons. Sequenced: peripheral blood. The origin of the receptors is a man in his sixties with COVID-19, enrolled during active disease.

V usage is TRBV28 and J usage is TRBJ2-5; TRBD1 aligns across 9 bases. J gave up 5 bases and V 3 bases, and 10 bases lay outside the gene matches. CDR1 and CDR2 from the germline V gene are MDHEN and SYDVKM. This CDR3 has 16 amino acids. The DNA of the CDR3 is TGTGCCAGCAGTTTGGCGGACAGGGGATTCGGGGAGACCCAGTACTTC. Residues: CASSLADRGFGETQYF.

The table lists this clone with a count of one. The V and J genes are TRBV12-3 or TRBV12-4 and TRBJ1-2; 10 bases fit TRBD1. This CDR3 comprises 13 residues. Unmatched junction bases numbered 3, after V lost 5 bases and J lost 6 bases. CDR3 amino acids: CASSLGQGNGYTF. For the CDR3, the DNA is TGTGCCAGCAGTCTGGGACAGGGGAATGGCTACACCTTC.

J is TRBJ1-1 and V is TRBV12-3 or TRBV12-4; D is unresolved. Between the trimmed V and J ends, which lost 6 bases and 6 bases, there was a span of 14 bases. This CDR3 has 13 amino acids. CDR3 DNA sequence: TGTGCCAGCAGCCCCCCCGGAGGCCCTGAAGCTTTCTTT. This gives the protein CASSPPGGPEAFF.

This chain joins TRBV30 and TRBJ2-2, with unresolved D. Germline-derived CDR1 and CDR2 are GTSNPN and SVGIG (reference sequence). The CDR3 spans 13 residues. DNA of the CDR3: TGTGGGTACTGGGCGACCAACACCGGGGAGCTGTTTTTT. This sequence encodes CGYWATNTGELFF.

This clone was recorded only once. The chain links TRBV19 to TRBJ1-1, with 7 bases fitting TRBD1. J was trimmed by 1 base and V by 6 bases; bases with no gene match: 5. CDR1 and CDR2 (germline): LNHDA, SQIVND (reference sequence). The CDR3 sequence is 14 residues long. CDR3 in amino acids: CASSQDRWNTEAFF. DNA for the CDR3: TGTGCCAGTAGCCAGGACAGGTGGAACACTGAAGCTTTCTTT.

To note about this clone: This sample also contains other DNA sequences that code for the same CDR3. V is TRBV19 and J is TRBJ1-1; D is possibly TRBD1 (6 bases). In germline, CDR1 is LNHDA, CDR2 SQIVND (reference sequence). The CDR3 runs to 14 residues. V lost 3 bases to trimming and J lost 0 bases, with 8 bases between them. This CDR3 is CASSIQGMNTEAFF. In DNA, the CDR3 is TGTGCCAGTAGTATTCAGGGGATGAACACTGAAGCTTTCTTT.

The V call is TRBV2, the J call TRBJ2-1; a weak D match, TRBD2 (5 bases). The CDR3 contains 11 residues. V gave up 7 bases and J gave up 12 bases, with 13 bases separating them. Per the germline V gene, CDR1 is SNHLY and CDR2 is FYNNEI. The CDR3 is CASTRVGRQFF. The CDR3 DNA reads TGTGCCAGCACGAGGGTAGGAAGGCAGTTCTTC.

V usage is TRBV3-1 (or the pseudogene TRBV3-2) and J usage is TRBJ1-5; 7 bases are shared with TRBD1. This CDR3 is built from 17 residues. V gave up 0 bases and J gave up 4 bases; unmatched junction bases: 9. Germline values: CDR1 LGHDT, CDR2 YNNKEL (reference sequence). The CDR3 here is CASSQDWGRGDNQPQHF. The CDR3 region has the DNA TGTGCCAGCAGCCAAGATTGGGGCAGGGGGGATAATCAGCCCCAGCATTTT.

This chain connects TRBV7-9 to TRBJ1-4; tentative D call: TRBD1 (6 bases). The CDR3 is 15 residues long. The ends were cut back, 4 bases at V and 8 bases at J, with 17 bases in the middle. Germline CDR1 is SEHNR and CDR2 is FQNEAQ (reference sequence). The CDR3 region has the DNA TGTGCCAGCAGCTCGTCATTCGCAGGGGACGAAAAACTGTTTTTT. Translating it yields CASSSSFAGDEKLFF.

The chain combines TRBV11-2 with TRBJ2-4; 7 bases map to TRBD2. Trimming cost V 5 bases and J 1 base; bases outside gene matches: 5. Per the germline V gene, CDR1 is SGHAT and CDR2 is FQNNGV. The CDR3 totals 15 residues. In nucleotides, the CDR3 is TGTGCCAGCAGCGAGGGAGGGTATGCCAAAAACATTCAGTACTTC. It specifies CASSEGGYAKNIQYF.

The genes are TRBV2 and TRBJ1-1; D is perhaps TRBD1 (5 bases). The CDR3 has 16 amino acids. The V end was cut by 6 bases, the J end by 0 bases, with 17 bases between. The germline CDR1 and CDR2 sequences are SNHLY and FYNNEI. In nucleotides, the CDR3 is TGTGCCAGCAGAGGGGTCGGGGGTGCGATGAACACTGAAGCTTTCTTT. It yields the protein CASRGVGGAMNTEAFF.

The CDR3 DNA reads as TGTGCCAGCGGGCTGGGGGTCGGGACAGTCTATGGCTACACCTTC. It is translated as CASGLGVGTVYGYTF. This chain uses TRBV28 with TRBJ1-2, with 7 nucleotides matching TRBD1. V lost 8 bases, J lost 4 bases, and 13 bases stayed unmatched. CDR1 is MDHEN, CDR2 SYDVKM, per germline. CDR3 length: 15 residues.

The gene calls are TRBV19 and TRBJ1-2, with D unclear. The CDR3 has 12 residues. Trimming took off 4 bases at V and 4 bases at J, with 7 bases between the two ends. Germline-derived CDR1 and CDR2 are LNHDA and SQIVND (reference sequence). As DNA, the CDR3 is TGTGCCAGTAGTACCCAGTCCTATGGCTACACCTTC. Translated, it gives CASSTQSYGYTF.

V is TRBV10-3 and J is TRBJ2-2; 9 nucleotides align to TRBD2. CDR1 is ENHRY and CDR2 is SYGVKD in the germline V gene. The CDR3 spans 15 residues. V gave up 3 bases and J gave up 5 bases; unmatched junction bases: 4. The CDR3 sequence is CAISEAGGETGELFF. DNA for the CDR3: TGTGCCATCAGTGAAGCGGGGGGAGAGACCGGGGAGCTGTTTTTT.

The V and J genes are TRBV28 and TRBJ2-7; TRBD2 aligns across 11 bases. The V gene's germline CDR1 is MDHEN and CDR2 SYDVKM. V shed 7 bases, J shed 3 bases, and the junction held 2 bases outside the gene matches. This CDR3 is 13 amino acids long. The CDR3 region is CASTSGGIYEQYF. The CDR3 region has the DNA TGTGCCAGCACTAGCGGGGGGATCTACGAGCAGTACTTC. The complete variable domain, with remaining parts taken from reference TRBV28 and TRBJ2-7, reads DVKVTQSSRYLVKRTGEKVFLECVQDMDHENMFWYRQDPGLGLRLIYFSYDVKMKEKGDIPEGYSVSREKKERFSLILESASTNQTSMYLCASTSGGIYEQYFGPGTRLTVT.

As for this clone: Relative to the germline gene, one junction end is altered; a read error may explain this. The chain is built from TRBV7-9 and TRBJ2-5, with D tentatively TRBD2 (5 bases). Germline V CDR1 and CDR2: SEHNR, FQNEAQ (reference sequence). This CDR3 contains 14 residues. CDR3 DNA: TGTGCCACCAGCCGGGATCTAATCCAAGAGACCCAGTACTTC. Translated: CATSRDLIQETQYF.